This record covers a single T cell receptor (beta chain). Its specificity is not known. This sample was included in a study of blood T cells in healthy people across ages. Then a second PCR, running roughly 7 to 11 cycles, was carried out with a sample-barcoded 5' primer and a J-beta primer mix. MiXCR, applied by TCRdb to the 5' RACE reads, yields one record per CDR3 protein. The repertoire includes approximately 800,000 distinct CDR3 sequences, around 50% of them detected once, and roughly 26% sits in the top ten. Overall study results and limits: Observed TCR beta diversity per million T cells went down as age went up. This fall followed a roughly linear course with age.

The CDR3 consists of 13 residues. Germline-derived CDR1 and CDR2 are MNHNS and SASEGT. The material sequenced was blood. The TCR was taken from a man aged 40-55 years in good health. The chain is built from TRBV6-1 and TRBJ2-5; possible D gene TRBD1, 6 bases. The end of the DNA is better explained by TRBJ2-7, so the J call may be wrong. The CDR3 sequence: CASTGDNAYEQYF. The CDR3 nucleotides read TGTGCCAGCACCGGGGACAACGCCTACGAGCAGTACTTC.